The next 22 T cell receptor beta chains were all read from a single sample in a study of spatial heterogeneity in lung cancer. The time point was: sample taken at primary tumor resection. MiXCR, applied by TCRdb to the 5' RACE reads, yields one record per CDR3 protein. The table includes under 80,000 distinct CDR3 sequences, 6.3% detected once. This specimen was PBMCs, taken at surgery. The source is a female donor with early-stage non-small cell lung cancer.

This clonotype was detected ten times or more. The genes are TRBV24-1 and TRBJ1-2; 12 nucleotides agree with TRBD1. Per germline, CDR1 KGHDR and CDR2 SFDVKD. This CDR3 has 17 residues. The J segment lost 4 bases and the V segment lost 3 bases, leaving 8 bases of the junction unmatched. CDR3 sequence (DNA): TGTGCCACCAGTGATCCCGGGACAGGGGGCGCGTCCTATGGCTACACCTTC. It specifies CATSDPGTGGASYGYTF.

The genes are TRBV19 and TRBJ1-4; 7 nucleotides match TRBD1. Germline CDR1 LNHDA, CDR2 SQIVND (reference sequence). The V and J ends lost 6 bases and 6 bases, in that order; junction bases with no gene match: 4. This CDR3 contains 13 residues. CDR3 nucleotides: TGTGCCAGTAGCCCGCAGGGGGATGAAAAACTGTTTTTT. This gives the protein CASSPQGDEKLFF.

V is TRBV12-3 or TRBV12-4 and J is TRBJ1-1; 7 bases fit TRBD1. The CDR3 totals 13 residues. V dropped 10 bases and J dropped 4; count of bases not matched to a gene: 9. The CDR3 here is CATNRGGSTEAFF. The CDR3 DNA reads TGTGCCACAAACAGGGGAGGAAGCACTGAAGCTTTCTTT.

This clonotype has at least ten counts. The chain recombines TRBV3-1 with TRBJ1-5; 9 nucleotides align to TRBD1. The length of the CDR3 is 15 residues. Germline lookup yields CDR1 LGHDT and CDR2 YNNKEL (reference sequence). Trimming took 4 bases from V and 4 from J; bases not matched to a gene: 5. CDR3 nucleotides: TGTGCCAGCAGCCCGGCTGACAGGGGGAATCAGCCCCAGCATTTT. This encodes CASSPADRGNQPQHF. The variable domain in full, with the rest retrieved from reference TRBV3-1 and TRBJ1-5, is DTAVSQTPKYLVTQMGNDKSIKCEQNLGHDTMYWYKQDSKKFLKIMFSYNNKELIINETVPNRFSPKSPDKAHLNLHINSLELGDSAVYFCASSPADRGNQPQHFGDGTRLSIL.

This clonotype has just a few counts. The junction differs from germline at one of its ends, possibly a read error. This chain connects TRBV7-7 to TRBJ2-1; 9 bases fit TRBD1. Germline V gene sequence: CDR1 SSHAT, CDR2 FNYEAQ (reference sequence). The CDR3 is 15 amino acids. The CDR3 DNA sequence: TGTGCTAGCAGCTTCGGGACAGGGATACGCAATGAGCAGTTCTTC. As protein: CASSFGTGIRNEQFF.

The rearrangement uses TRBV5-1 and TRBJ2-2; TRBD1 aligns across 7 bases. There are 15 residues in the CDR3. Trimming took 3 bases from V and 1 from J; bases not matched to a gene: 3. Germline CDR1 SGHRS, CDR2 YFSETQ. The CDR3 bases are TGCGCCAGCAGCTCATGGACAGGGAACACCGGGGAGCTGTTTTTT. This encodes CASSSWTGNTGELFF.

There are a few counts of this clonotype. This rearrangement joins TRBV25-1 to TRBJ2-7, with TRBD1 matching over 12 bases. Germline CDR1 and CDR2: MGHDK and SYGVNS. Losses at the gene ends were 8 bases for V and 4 bases for J; bases not matched to a gene: 3. The CDR3 contains 13 residues. This CDR3 reads CASGDRGRYEQYF. The CDR3 DNA is TGTGCCAGCGGGGACAGGGGGCGATACGAGCAGTACTTC.

This clonotype appeared many times. The genes are TRBV12-3 or TRBV12-4 and TRBJ1-1; D call uncertain. CDR3 length: 13 residues. V dropped 6 bases and J dropped 1 base, with 9 bases sitting between them. CDR3 sequence (DNA): TGTGCCAGCAGATCGACGGGGAACACTGAAGCTTTCTTT. Amino acids: CASRSTGNTEAFF.

The rearrangement joins TRBV5-1 to TRBJ2-7; D is tentatively TRBD1 or TRBD2 (5 bases each). The V and J ends lost 3 bases and 6 bases respectively, with 7 bases between them. Per germline, CDR1 SGHRS and CDR2 YFSETQ. The CDR3 sequence is 11 residues long. The CDR3 nucleotides read TGCGCCAGCAGCTGGGGGACCGAGCAGTACTTC. Its translation is CASSWGTEQYF.

This CDR3 reads CASSLDGYRAGETQYF. As DNA, the CDR3 is TGCGCCAGCAGCCTGGATGGGTACAGGGCTGGGGAGACCCAGTACTTC. The chain employs TRBV5-1 and TRBJ2-5; a weak D match, TRBD1 (6 bases). The V end was cut by 4 bases, the J end by 5 bases, with 21 bases between. The CDR3 length is 16 residues. Germline V CDR1 and CDR2: SGHRS, YFSETQ.

Concerning this clonotype: A read error may explain this, as a much larger clone is one base away. V is TRBV5-1 and J is TRBJ1-4; no firm D call. CDR1 SGHRS and CDR2 YFSETQ come from the germline V gene. The CDR3 consists of 14 residues. Between the trimmed V and J ends, which lost 0 bases and 5 bases, there was a span of 8 bases. CDR3 protein: CASSLEQSNEKLFF. DNA of the CDR3: TGCGCCAGCAGCTTGGAGCAGTCAAATGAAAAACTGTTTTTT.

This clonotype was seen many times. The chain couples TRBV29-1 to TRBJ2-1, with D perhaps matching TRBD2 (5 bases). The germline V gene has CDR1 SQVTM and CDR2 ANQGSEA. With 1 base removed from V and 0 bases from J, the gap between germline ends came to 7 bases. The CDR3 consists of 14 residues. DNA for the CDR3: TGCAGCGTTGAAGGGCTAGCCTCCTACAATGAGCAGTTCTTC. This sequence encodes CSVEGLASYNEQFF.

This clonotype appeared many times. The chain uses TRBV20-1 and TRBJ1-5; D call uncertain. The germline V gene has CDR1 DFQATT and CDR2 SNEGSKA (reference sequence). V lost 1 base, J lost 0 bases, and 10 bases lay in between. This CDR3 is 15 amino acids long. The DNA of the CDR3 is TGCAGTGCTAGAGTCCCGGACCGTAGCAATCAGCCCCAGCATTTT. Translation: CSARVPDRSNQPQHF.

This clonotype turned up a few times. This chain joins TRBV6-6 and TRBJ2-1; a possible D gene is TRBD2 (6 bases). V was pared by 5 bases and J by 8 bases, with 28 bases between. The CDR3 consists of 18 residues. The germline CDR1 and CDR2 sequences are MNHNY and SVGAGI (reference sequence). Here the CDR3 DNA reads TGTGCCAGCAGTCTCCCGGGGGTCAGGAAGCCCTCGGGTGATGAGCAGTTCTTC. Its protein product is CASSLPGVRKPSGDEQFF.

V and J are TRBV30 and TRBJ2-3; TRBD2 matches at 9 bases. V dropped 4 bases and J dropped 0; count of bases not matched to a gene: 2. The CDR3 totals 14 residues. The germline CDR1 and CDR2 sequences are GTSNPN and SVGIG (reference sequence). The CDR3 nucleotides read TGTGCCTGGACTAGCGGGACTAGCACAGATACGCAGTATTTT. It translates to CAWTSGTSTDTQYF.

This clonotype was seen repeatedly, ten times or more. The chain links TRBV12-3 or TRBV12-4 to TRBJ2-2, with D perhaps being TRBD1 or TRBD2 (6 bases each). V was pared by 5 bases and J by 4 bases, with 17 bases between. The CDR3 totals 16 residues. CDR3 DNA sequence: TGTGCCAGCAGTCAGAGGGGGGTCCTATCCACCGGGGAGCTGTTTTTT. Amino acid sequence: CASSQRGVLSTGELFF.

About this clonotype itself: At one of its ends the junction is not consistent with the germline gene, which may arise from a read error. The genes are TRBV3-1 and TRBJ2-7; D remains unclear. Germline V lookup: CDR1 LGHDT, CDR2 YNNKEL (reference sequence). The CDR3 spans 12 residues. The CDR3 is CASSQDPTGLRF. The CDR3, as DNA: TGTGCCAGCAGCCAAGATCCGACGGGCCTCCGGTTC.

This clonotype has more than one count but fewer than ten. The chain carries TRBV28 and TRBJ1-4; D remains ambiguous. V lost 4 bases and J lost 8, with 11 bases in between. The germline V gene has CDR1 MDHEN and CDR2 SYDVKM. CDR3 length equals 13 residues. The CDR3 protein is CASSWQEEEKLFF. In nucleotides, the CDR3 is TGTGCCAGCAGTTGGCAGGAGGAGGAAAAACTGTTTTTT.

This clonotype was detected many times. J is TRBJ1-2 and V is TRBV24-1, with 7 bases fitting TRBD1. Germline trimming cut 1 base from V and 4 bases from J; bases unmatched to any gene: 2. Germline V CDR1 and CDR2: KGHDR, SFDVKD. The CDR3 runs to 14 residues. CDR3 DNA: TGTGCCACCAGTGATTTTCCAGGGGGCTATGGCTACACCTTC. Its translation is CATSDFPGGYGYTF.

The chain is built from TRBV29-1 and TRBJ2-7; TRBD2 agrees at 11 bases. CDR1 SQVTM and CDR2 ANQGSEA come from the germline V gene. The junction had 5 bases not matched to a gene; V was cut back by 4 bases and J by 3 bases. The CDR3 runs 14 residues. Here the CDR3 reads CSVGGLAGRYEQYF. The CDR3 region has the DNA TGCAGCGTTGGAGGACTAGCGGGTCGCTACGAGCAGTACTTC.

This clonotype turned up a few times. The chain joins TRBV27 to TRBJ2-5; 10 bases align to TRBD1. V lost 6 bases to trimming and J lost 5 bases; unmatched junction nucleotides: 6. The CDR3 length is 14 residues. The germline CDR1 and CDR2 sequences are MNHEY and SMNVEV (reference sequence). CDR3 sequence: CASRTTGGKETQYF. CDR3 sequence (DNA): TGTGCCAGCAGAACGACAGGGGGCAAGGAGACCCAGTACTTC.

Many counts were recorded for this clonotype. The rearrangement joins TRBV6-5 to TRBJ1-2, with D maybe TRBD1 (6 bases). Trimming took off 1 base at V and 6 bases at J, with 9 bases between the two ends. The germline gives CDR1 MNHEY, CDR2 SVGAGI. This CDR3 spans 13 amino acids. The CDR3: CASSYYREDGYTF. The CDR3 nucleotides are TGTGCCAGCAGTTACTACAGGGAGGATGGCTACACCTTC.